The subject of this entry is one TCR beta chain. The authors' processing: It was from reference gene primer amplification that nucleated cell counts were estimated. Some clones are missing from TCRdb's copy, which holds only in-frame ones; the method was immunoSEQ multiplex PCR. That table supplies the V and J calls and clone size; D and trimming were determined from the DNA. Of more than 250,000 clones in the sample, approximately 88% were seen once. This entry comes from a study of blood T cell repertoires in COVID-19. The source material was PBMCs or T cells enriched from blood (not recorded which). This TCR came from a middle-aged woman with acute COVID-19.

CDR3 in DNA: TGTGCCAGCAGACAGGGACAGTTCTTCAATTCACCCCTCCACTTT. Translating it yields CASRQGQFFNSPLHF. This chain links TRBV28 with TRBJ1-6, with 7 bases lining up with TRBD1. V lost 6 bases to trimming and J lost 7 bases; unmatched junction nucleotides: 9. Germline V gene data show CDR1 as MDHEN and CDR2 as SYDVKM. The CDR3 covers 15 residues.